Sequencing of this TCR beta chain was carried out in a study of T cell repertoires in cytomegalovirus infection. Each CDR3 protein gets one entry after TCRdb re-called the reads with MiXCR. The sample has 160,000 or so distinct CDR3 sequences, around 20% seen once; the top ten hold about a tenth. Germline CDR1 reads MNHEY; CDR2 reads SMNVEV (reference sequence). V dropped 7 bases and J dropped 0; count of bases not matched to a gene: 9. CDR3 length equals 16 residues. Sequences were obtained from PBMCs. This TCR derives from a human donor in good health (CMV status not recorded). Some clones in this sample may be carry-over from other donors' samples. The rearrangement uses TRBV27 and TRBJ1-5; 7 bases are a match to TRBD1. As DNA, the CDR3 is TGTGCCAGCAAACCGACAGGGCGTTATAGCAATCAGCCCCAGCATTTT. This encodes CASKPTGRYSNQPQHF.